A selection of T cell receptor beta chains follows, all from one sample in a study of cytomegalovirus exposure and HLA in healthy donors. This table comes from immunoSEQ multiplex PCR, and its TCRdb copy is limited to in-frame clones, with some not included. The sample includes some 120,000 clones, 55% to 75% of them seen just once. The sample consisted of PBMCs. These receptors came from a man aged 30 to 45 in good health and CMV-seropositive. Both conserved end residues are part of each CDR3. The D gene is left open where the match is weak.

CDR3: CASSLRGSRHEQYF; DNA: TGTGCCAGCAGCTTAAGAGGGAGTAGGCACGAGCAGTACTTC; D: NA; J: TRBJ2-7; V: TRBV7-2
CDR3: CASSPDRGIYNEQFF; DNA: TGTGCCAGCTCACCGGACAGGGGGATCTACAATGAGCAGTTCTTC; D: TRBD1; J: TRBJ2-1; V: TRBV18
CDR3: CASSQDPRGLAGNTGELFF; DNA: TGCGCCAGCAGCCAAGACCCAAGGGGCCTAGCGGGGAACACCGGGGAGCTGTTTTTT; D: TRBD2; J: TRBJ2-2; V: TRBV4-3
CDR3: CASSSRTGLDTEAFF; DNA: TGTGCCAGCAGCTCCCGGACAGGGCTGGACACTGAAGCTTTCTTT; D: TRBD1; J: TRBJ1-1; V: TRBV7-2
CDR3: CASSFGDQETQYF; DNA: TGTGCCAGCAGCTTCGGGGACCAAGAGACCCAGTACTTC; D: NA; J: TRBJ2-5; V: TRBV7-9
CDR3: CASSSRKPTSGTETQYF; DNA: TGTGCCAGCAGCTCACGGAAGCCGACTAGCGGGACGGAGACCCAGTACTTC; D: TRBD2; J: TRBJ2-5; V: TRBV11-2
CDR3: CAISVDRGVETQYF; DNA: TGTGCCATCAGTGTCGACAGGGGAGTGGAGACCCAGTACTTC; D: TRBD1; J: TRBJ2-5; V: TRBV10-3
CDR3: CATSRDILAGGYEQYF; DNA: TGTGCCACCAGCAGAGATATCCTAGCGGGAGGCTACGAGCAGTACTTC; D: TRBD2; J: TRBJ2-7; V: TRBV15
CDR3: CASSYQEYNEQFF; DNA: TGCGCCAGCAGCTATCAGGAATACAATGAGCAGTTCTTC; D: NA; J: TRBJ2-1; V: TRBV5-1
CDR3: CASSQVGGRNTDTQYF; DNA: TGCGCCAGCAGCCAAGTAGGAGGCAGAAACACAGATACGCAGTATTTT; D: NA; J: TRBJ2-3; V: TRBV4-1